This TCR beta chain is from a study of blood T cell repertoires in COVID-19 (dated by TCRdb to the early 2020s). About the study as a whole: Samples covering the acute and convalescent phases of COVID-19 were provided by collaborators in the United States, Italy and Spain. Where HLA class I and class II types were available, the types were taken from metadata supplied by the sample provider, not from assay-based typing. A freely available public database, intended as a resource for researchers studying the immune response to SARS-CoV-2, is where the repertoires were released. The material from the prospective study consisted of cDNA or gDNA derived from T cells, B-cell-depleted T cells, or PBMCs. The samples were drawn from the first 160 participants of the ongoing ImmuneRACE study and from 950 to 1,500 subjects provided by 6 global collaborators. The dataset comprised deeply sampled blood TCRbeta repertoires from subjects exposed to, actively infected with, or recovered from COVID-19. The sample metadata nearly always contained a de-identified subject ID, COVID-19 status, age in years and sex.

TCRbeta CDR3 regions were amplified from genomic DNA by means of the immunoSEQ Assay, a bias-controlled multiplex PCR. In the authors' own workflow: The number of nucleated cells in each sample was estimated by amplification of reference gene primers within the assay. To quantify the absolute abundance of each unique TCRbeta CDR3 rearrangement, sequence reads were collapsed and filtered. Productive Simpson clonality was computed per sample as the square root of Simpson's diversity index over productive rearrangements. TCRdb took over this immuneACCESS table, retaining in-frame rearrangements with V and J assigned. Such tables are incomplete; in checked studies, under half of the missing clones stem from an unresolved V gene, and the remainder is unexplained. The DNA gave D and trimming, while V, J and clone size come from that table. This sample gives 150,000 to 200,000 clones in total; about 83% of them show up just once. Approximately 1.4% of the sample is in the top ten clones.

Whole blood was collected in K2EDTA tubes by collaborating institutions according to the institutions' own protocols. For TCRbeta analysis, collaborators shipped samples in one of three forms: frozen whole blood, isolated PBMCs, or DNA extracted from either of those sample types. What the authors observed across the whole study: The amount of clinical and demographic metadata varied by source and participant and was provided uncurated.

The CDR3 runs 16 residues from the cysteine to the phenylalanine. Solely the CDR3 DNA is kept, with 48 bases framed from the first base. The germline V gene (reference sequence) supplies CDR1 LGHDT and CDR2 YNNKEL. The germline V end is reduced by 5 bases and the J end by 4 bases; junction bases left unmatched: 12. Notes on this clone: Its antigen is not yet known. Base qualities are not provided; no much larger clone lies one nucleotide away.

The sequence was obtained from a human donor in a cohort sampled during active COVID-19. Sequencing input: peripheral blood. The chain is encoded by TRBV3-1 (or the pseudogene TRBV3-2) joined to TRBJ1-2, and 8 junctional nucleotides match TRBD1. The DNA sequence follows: TGTGCCAGCAGCACCCCCGGGACAGGACCGTTCTATGGCTACACCTTC. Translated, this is CASSTPGTGPFYGYTF.